This TCR beta chain was retrieved from a study of glioma-infiltrating T cells after dendritic cell vaccination. Notes on this clone: Germline and junction disagree at one end, which may indicate a read error.

Germline V CDR1 and CDR2: SEHNR, FQNEAQ (reference sequence). The CDR3 is made up of 15 amino acids. Time point meaning: after dendritic cell vaccination, including at tumor progression/relapse. Amplification used 60 V beta primers and 13 J beta primers. Using immunoSEQ multiplex PCR, the repertoire was profiled, and TCRdb retains in-frame clones only, with some absent. The profile shows roughly 100,000 clones, around 91% of them singletons. The specimen was blood, collected after dendritic cell vaccination. This receptor was identified in a human donor with glioblastoma. V gene TRBV7-9 combines with J gene TRBJ2-7; TRBD2 aligns across 7 bases. For the CDR3, the DNA is TGTGCCAGCAGCTTAGAGCCTAGCGGAGACCTACGAAGGCACTTC. Protein product: CASSLEPSGDLRRHF.